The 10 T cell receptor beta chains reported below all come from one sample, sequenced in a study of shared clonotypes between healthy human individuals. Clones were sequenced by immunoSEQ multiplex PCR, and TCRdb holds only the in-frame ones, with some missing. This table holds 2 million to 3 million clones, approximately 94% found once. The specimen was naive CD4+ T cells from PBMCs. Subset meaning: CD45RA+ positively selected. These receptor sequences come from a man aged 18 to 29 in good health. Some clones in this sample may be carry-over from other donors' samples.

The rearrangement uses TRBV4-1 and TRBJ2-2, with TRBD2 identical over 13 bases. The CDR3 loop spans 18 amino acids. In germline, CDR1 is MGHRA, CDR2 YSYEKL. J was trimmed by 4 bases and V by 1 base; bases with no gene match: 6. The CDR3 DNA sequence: TGCGCCAGCAGCCAAGGGACTAGCGGGAGAGGGGTCACCGGGGAGCTGTTTTTT. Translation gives CASSQGTSGRGVTGELFF.

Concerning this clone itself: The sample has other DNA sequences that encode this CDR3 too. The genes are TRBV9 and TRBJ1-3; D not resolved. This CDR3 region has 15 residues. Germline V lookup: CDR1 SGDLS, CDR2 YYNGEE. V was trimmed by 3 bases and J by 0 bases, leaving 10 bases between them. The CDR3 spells CASSGRTASGNTIYF. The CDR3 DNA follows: TGTGCCAGCAGCGGGAGGACGGCCTCTGGAAACACCATATATTTT.

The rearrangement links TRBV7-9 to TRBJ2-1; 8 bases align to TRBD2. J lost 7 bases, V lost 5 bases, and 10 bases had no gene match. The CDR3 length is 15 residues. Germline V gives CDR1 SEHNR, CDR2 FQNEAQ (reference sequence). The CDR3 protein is CASSLVGTSKNEQFF. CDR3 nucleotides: TGTGCCAGCAGCCTGGTGGGGACTAGTAAGAATGAGCAGTTCTTC.

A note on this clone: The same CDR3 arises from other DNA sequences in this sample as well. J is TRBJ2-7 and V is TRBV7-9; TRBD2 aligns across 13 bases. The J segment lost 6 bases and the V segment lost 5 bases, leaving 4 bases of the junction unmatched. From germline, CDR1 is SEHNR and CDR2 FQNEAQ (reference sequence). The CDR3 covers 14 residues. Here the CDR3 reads CASSLGLAGAEQYF. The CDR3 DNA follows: TGTGCCAGCAGCCTCGGACTAGCGGGAGCCGAGCAGTACTTC.

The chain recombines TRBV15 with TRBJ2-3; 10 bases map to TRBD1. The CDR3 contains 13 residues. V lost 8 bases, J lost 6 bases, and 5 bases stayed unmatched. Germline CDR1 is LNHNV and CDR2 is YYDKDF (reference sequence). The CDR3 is CATRQGAQDTQYF. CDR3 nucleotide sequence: TGTGCCACCCGACAGGGGGCGCAGGATACGCAGTATTTT.

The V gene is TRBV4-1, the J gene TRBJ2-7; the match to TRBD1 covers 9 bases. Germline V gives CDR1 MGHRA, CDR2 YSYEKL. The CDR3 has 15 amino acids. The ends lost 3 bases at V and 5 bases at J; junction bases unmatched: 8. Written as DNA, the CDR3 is TGCGCCAGCAGCCAGCCGGGACAGGGTCCCCACGAGCAGTACTTC. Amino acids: CASSQPGQGPHEQYF.

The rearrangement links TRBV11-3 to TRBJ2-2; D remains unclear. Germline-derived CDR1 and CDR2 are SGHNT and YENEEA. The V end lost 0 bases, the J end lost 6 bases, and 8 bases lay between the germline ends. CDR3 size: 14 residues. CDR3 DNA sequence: TGTGCCAGCAGCTTAGAAGGTTCCGCCGGGGAGCTGTTTTTT. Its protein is CASSLEGSAGELFF.

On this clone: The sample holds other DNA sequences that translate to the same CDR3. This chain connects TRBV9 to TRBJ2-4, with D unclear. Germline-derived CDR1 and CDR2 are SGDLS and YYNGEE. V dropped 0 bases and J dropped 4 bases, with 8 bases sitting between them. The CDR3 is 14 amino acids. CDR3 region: CASSVGGSKNIQYF. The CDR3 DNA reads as TGTGCCAGCAGCGTAGGGGGTTCAAAAAACATTCAGTACTTC.

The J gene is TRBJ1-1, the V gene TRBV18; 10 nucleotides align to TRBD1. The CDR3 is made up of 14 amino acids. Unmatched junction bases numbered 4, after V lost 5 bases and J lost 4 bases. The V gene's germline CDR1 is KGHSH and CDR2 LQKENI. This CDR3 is CASSKGQGTTEAFF. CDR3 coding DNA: TGTGCCAGCTCAAAGGGACAGGGGACCACTGAAGCTTTCTTT.

The DNA of the CDR3 is TGCGCCAGCAGCTTCAGGGGGCTGGCCGCTGAAGCTTTCTTT. Its translation is CASSFRGLAAEAFF. The rearrangement uses TRBV5-1 and TRBJ1-1, with 8 bases identical to TRBD1. This CDR3 spans 14 amino acids. CDR1 and CDR2 (germline): SGHRS, YFSETQ. V was pared by 2 bases and J by 6 bases, with 6 bases of the junction left unmatched.